This T cell receptor (beta chain) was captured in a study of control samples from healthy donors and cancer patients. Libraries were prepared by immunoSEQ multiplex PCR; TCRdb keeps only in-frame clonotypes and omits some of them. The table has 60,000 or so clones, 95% to 97% seen once. The CDR3 runs to 14 residues. With V trimmed by 4 bases and J by 11 bases, 11 bases remained unmatched. Germline V gene lookup returns CDR1 SGHTA and CDR2 FQGNSA. The origin of this receptor is a young woman in good health. The specimen sequenced was blood. J is TRBJ1-1 and V is TRBV7-2; 9 nucleotides line up with TRBD1. The CDR3: CASSSDRGRRGAFF. CDR3 nucleotides: TGTGCCAGCAGCTCGGACAGGGGACGCCGGGGGGCTTTCTTT.